The clone carrying this T cell receptor beta chain was observed a few times. The data belong to a study of T cell changes during pregnancy in multiple sclerosis. There are 10 residues in the CDR3. Germline assignment: CDR1 MNHNS and CDR2 SASEGT. V was trimmed by 5 bases and J by 11 bases, leaving 9 bases between them. The method was immunoSEQ multiplex PCR; TCRdb's version includes in-frame clones alone and lacks a portion of them. The repertoire holds 90,000 to 100,000 clones, with under 95% as singletons. The receptor comes from a female donor in good health, enrolled as a control in a pregnancy study. This chain joins TRBV6-1 and TRBJ1-1, with D hard to call. The starting material was peripheral blood, obtained after pregnancy. CDR3 DNA: TGTGCCAGCAGTAGACTCGACGCTTTCTTT. Translated: CASSRLDAFF.